The clone carrying this T cell receptor beta chain has at least ten counts. This sample is part of a study of spatial heterogeneity in lung cancer. Time point: blood at routine non-recurrence follow-up after resection. No cells were sorted before sequencing. The whole RNA sequenced was extracted from tumor, nontumor lung or frozen PBMC. MiXCR, applied by TCRdb to the 5' RACE reads, yields one record per CDR3 protein. The sample shows about 100,000 distinct CDR3 sequences, approximately 19% of them seen only once. The V gene's germline CDR1 is MDHEN and CDR2 SYDVKM. This CDR3 contains 14 residues. V shed 8 bases and J shed 3 bases, with 16 bases lying between them.

This chain uses TRBV28 with TRBJ1-1; a possible D gene is TRBD1 (5 bases). Specimen: PBMCs, collected at follow-up. The sequence was obtained from a male donor with early-stage non-small cell lung cancer. CDR3 sequence reads: CASGQGGWDTEAFF. For the CDR3, the DNA is TGTGCCAGCGGCCAGGGTGGTTGGGACACTGAAGCTTTCTTT.